These 15 T cell receptor beta chains share one sample of origin, sequenced in a study of Ad26.COV2.S vaccination and SARS-CoV-2 variants. As for treatment: around 19 received Ad26.COV2.S at low or high dose, single or two shots; about five received placebo; per-sample allocation not given. All samples were drawn on day 63, counting from the first vaccine or placebo injection. Produced via immunoSEQ multiplex PCR; TCRdb's table is partial and in-frame only. Of 440,000 or so clones in the sample, roughly 90% are singletons; the top ten hold more than 1.5%. The input for sequencing was peripheral blood, taken in a trial of Ad26.COV2.S vaccine versus placebo. Receptors originate from a person between 18 and 65 years old who received the Ad26.COV2.S COVID-19 vaccine or a placebo.

The chain couples TRBV19 to TRBJ1-5; possible D gene TRBD1, 6 bases. The V end lost 2 bases, the J end lost 2 bases, and 10 bases lay between the germline ends. Germline loops: CDR1 LNHDA, CDR2 SQIVND (reference sequence). This CDR3 is 15 amino acids long. CDR3 nucleotides: TGTGCCAGTAGTATACGCAGGGGTGGCAATCAGCCCCAGCATTTT. Protein product: CASSIRRGGNQPQHF.

The chain has TRBV19 and TRBJ2-6, with TRBD1 identical over 7 bases. After removal of 4 bases from V and 0 bases from J, the junction contained 3 bases not matched to a gene. The CDR3 has 16 residues. The germline CDR1 and CDR2 sequences are LNHDA and SQIVND (reference sequence). CDR3 sequence (DNA): TGTGCCAGTAGTACGGGACAGAACTCTGGGGCCAACGTCCTGACTTTC. Translation gives CASSTGQNSGANVLTF.

The V call is TRBV7-9, the J call TRBJ2-5, with D hard to call. This CDR3 has 16 amino acids. The V end lost 6 bases, the J end lost 0 bases, and 17 bases lay between the germline ends. Germline CDR1 reads SEHNR; CDR2 reads FQNEAQ (reference sequence). CDR3 sequence: CASSPKGGRYQETQYF. CDR3 bases: TGTGCCAGCAGTCCTAAGGGCGGCCGGTACCAAGAGACCCAGTACTTC.

The V gene is TRBV6-5, the J gene TRBJ1-4; D remains ambiguous. This CDR3 comprises 13 residues. Germline assignment: CDR1 MNHEY and CDR2 SVGAGI. The V and J ends lost 2 bases and 4 bases respectively, with 5 bases between them. The CDR3 DNA sequence: TGTGCCAGCAGTTACCGTTTTAATGAAAAACTGTTTTTT. Residues: CASSYRFNEKLFF.

The count of this clone is one. This chain links TRBV4-1 with TRBJ2-2; D may be TRBD1 (5 bases). CDR3 length: 15 residues. Germline CDR1 MGHRA, CDR2 YSYEKL. The germline V and J ends were trimmed by 4 bases and 3 bases, with 12 bases remaining between them. CDR3 coding DNA: TGCGCCAGCAGCCTCCCCACAGGTTACACCGGGGAGCTGTTTTTT. It specifies CASSLPTGYTGELFF.

J is TRBJ1-1 and V is TRBV27; D gene uncertain. The CDR3 has 14 amino acids. V shed 2 bases and J shed 10 bases, with 17 bases lying between them. The V gene's germline CDR1 is MNHEY and CDR2 SMNVEV (reference sequence). CDR3 amino acids: CASSLVGSVEGAFF. CDR3 DNA sequence: TGTGCCAGCAGTTTAGTAGGTTCGGTCGAGGGAGCTTTCTTT.

The chain combines TRBV7-8 with TRBJ2-3; TRBD2 is a possible D gene (5 bases). Trimming stripped 2 bases from V and 2 bases from J, with 17 bases between. Germline V lookup: CDR1 SGHVS, CDR2 FQNEAQ. The CDR3 is made up of 17 amino acids. CDR3 residues: CASSLRIQAVTTDTQYF. The CDR3 bases are TGTGCCAGCAGCTTACGAATTCAAGCGGTTACCACAGATACGCAGTATTTT.

This CDR3 is CSVSGDAYEQYF. CDR3 nucleotide sequence: TGCAGCGTTTCAGGGGATGCCTACGAGCAGTACTTC. The rearrangement uses TRBV29-1 and TRBJ2-7; a weak D match, TRBD1 (6 bases). V gave up 5 bases and J gave up 2 bases, with 10 bases separating them. Germline V gives CDR1 SQVTM, CDR2 ANQGSEA. This CDR3 has 12 amino acids.

This clone was counted a few times. The V gene is TRBV28, the J gene TRBJ1-6; no reliable D call. V lost 2 bases and J 9 bases, leaving 5 bases between the germline ends. This CDR3 is 12 amino acids long. The germline CDR1 and CDR2 sequences are MDHEN and SYDVKM. CDR3 region: CASSLPPSPLHF. The CDR3 DNA follows: TGTGCCAGCAGTTTACCACCTTCACCCCTCCACTTT.

The chain is built from TRBV28 and TRBJ1-2, with 7 bases fitting TRBD1. CDR1 MDHEN and CDR2 SYDVKM come from the germline V gene. The CDR3 is 14 residues long. V shed 6 bases, J shed 4 bases, and the junction held 8 bases outside the gene matches. CDR3 in DNA: TGTGCCAGCAGCACACCGGGACAGCTCTATGGCTACACCTTC. Its protein product is CASSTPGQLYGYTF.

The chain joins TRBV6-5 to TRBJ1-1; TRBD1 is a possible D gene (5 bases). V was shortened by 6 bases and J by 4 bases, with 12 bases between the two germline ends. This CDR3 is built from 13 residues. Germline V gives CDR1 MNHEY, CDR2 SVGAGI. CDR3 region: CASRMDIATEAFF. The CDR3 nucleotides read TGTGCCAGCAGAATGGACATTGCCACTGAAGCTTTCTTT.

This sequence joins TRBV6-2 or TRBV6-3 and TRBJ2-7; D remains ambiguous. The CDR3 is made up of 13 amino acids. Trimming pared 0 bases from V and 4 bases from J, leaving 7 bases between. The germline V gene encodes CDR1 MNHEY and CDR2 SVGEGT. The CDR3 reads CASSYSLQYEQYF. The CDR3 bases are TGTGCCAGCAGTTACTCGCTACAGTACGAGCAGTACTTC.

The V call is TRBV5-4, the J call TRBJ1-6; TRBD1 aligns across 9 bases. The CDR3 length is 15 residues. J lost 6 bases, V lost 3 bases, and 4 bases had no gene match. Germline CDR1 is SGHNT and CDR2 is YYREEE (reference sequence). The CDR3 loop is CASSSPGQGNSPLHF. The CDR3, as DNA: TGTGCCAGCAGCTCTCCGGGACAGGGTAATTCACCCCTCCACTTT.

J is TRBJ1-1 and V is TRBV6-2 or TRBV6-3; D is uncertain. Between the trimmed V and J ends, which lost 2 bases and 11 bases, there was a span of 9 bases. Per germline, CDR1 MNHEY and CDR2 SVGEGT. There are 11 residues in the CDR3. The CDR3 DNA is TGTGCCAGCAGTTACAGCTCTCGGGCTTTCTTT. Its protein is CASSYSSRAFF.

The rearrangement uses TRBV12-3 or TRBV12-4 and TRBJ2-5, with D hard to call. The CDR3 runs to 13 residues. The ends were cut back, 2 bases at V and 5 bases at J, with 9 bases in the middle. The CDR3 spells CASSLIGRETQYF. CDR3 sequence (DNA): TGTGCCAGCAGTTTAATCGGACGGGAGACCCAGTACTTC.